The rows below give T cell receptor beta chains drawn from one sample of a study of blood T cells in healthy people across ages. TCRdb reprocessed the 5' RACE reads with MiXCR, giving one entry per CDR3 protein. The sample carries 800,000 or so distinct CDR3 sequences, roughly 60% recorded once. The sequenced sample was blood. Receptors were obtained from a man between 25 and 39 years old in good health. Each CDR3 is given with its conserved first and last residue. D genes are given only for firm matches. Clone size, where shown, is once, few, many, or a class for clones that have expanded.

v_call: TRBV18; j_call: TRBJ1-6; d_call: TRBD1; clone_size: NA; cdr3_aa: CASSPGQGGSPLHF; cdr3_nt: TGTGCCAGCTCACCCGGACAGGGGGGGTCACCCCTCCACTTT
v_call: TRBV9; j_call: TRBJ1-2; d_call: NA; clone_size: NA; cdr3_aa: CASSVFPGGKGGYTF; cdr3_nt: TGTGCCAGCAGCGTATTTCCCGGGGGGAAAGGAGGCTACACCTTC
v_call: TRBV20-1; j_call: TRBJ2-5; d_call: TRBD2; clone_size: NA; cdr3_aa: CSARGGLAGGPQETQYF; cdr3_nt: TGCAGTGCTAGAGGGGGACTAGCGGGAGGACCACAAGAGACCCAGTACTTC
v_call: TRBV20-1; j_call: TRBJ2-7; d_call: NA; clone_size: NA; cdr3_aa: CSAFRDNSYEQYF; cdr3_nt: TGCAGTGCTTTCCGGGACAACTCCTACGAGCAGTACTTC
v_call: TRBV2; j_call: TRBJ2-7; d_call: NA; clone_size: few; cdr3_aa: CASSELDRGGEQYF; cdr3_nt: TGTGCCAGCAGTGAACTGGACAGAGGCGGGGAGCAGTACTTC
v_call: TRBV6-1; j_call: TRBJ2-5; d_call: TRBD2; clone_size: NA; cdr3_aa: CASSGGGLVKTQYF; cdr3_nt: TGTGCCAGCAGCGGGGGGGGGCTAGTTAAGACCCAGTACTTC
v_call: TRBV12-3/TRBV12-4; j_call: TRBJ2-7; d_call: TRBD1; clone_size: NA; cdr3_aa: CASSPSGTGYEQYF; cdr3_nt: TGTGCCAGCAGTCCTTCCGGGACAGGGTACGAGCAGTACTTC
v_call: TRBV20-1; j_call: TRBJ2-1; d_call: TRBD2; clone_size: NA; cdr3_aa: CSARTSGDEQFF; cdr3_nt: TGCAGTGCTAGGACTAGCGGGGATGAGCAGTTCTTC
v_call: TRBV20-1; j_call: TRBJ2-3; d_call: NA; clone_size: NA; cdr3_aa: CSATDLGKRSTDTQYF; cdr3_nt: TGCAGTGCCACCGACCTGGGTAAGAGGAGCACAGATACGCAGTATTTT
v_call: TRBV27; j_call: TRBJ2-1; d_call: NA; clone_size: NA; cdr3_aa: CASSLGVTGYNEQFF; cdr3_nt: TGTGCCAGCAGTTTAGGGGTGACAGGCTACAATGAGCAGTTCTTC
v_call: TRBV4-2; j_call: TRBJ2-1; d_call: NA; clone_size: few; cdr3_aa: CASSQDWAVGQFF; cdr3_nt: TGTGCCAGCAGCCAAGATTGGGCGGTGGGGCAGTTCTTC
v_call: TRBV7-2; j_call: TRBJ2-5; d_call: TRBD2; clone_size: NA; cdr3_aa: CASTQRAGDQETQYF; cdr3_nt: TGTGCCAGCACCCAGAGGGCGGGGGACCAAGAGACCCAGTACTTC
v_call: TRBV29-1; j_call: TRBJ2-3; d_call: TRBD1; clone_size: once; cdr3_aa: CSVNSDRTSTDTQYF; cdr3_nt: TGCAGCGTTAATTCGGACAGGACTAGCACAGATACGCAGTATTTT
v_call: TRBV25-1; j_call: TRBJ1-5; d_call: NA; clone_size: NA; cdr3_aa: CAVSGTGDGQPQHF; cdr3_nt: TGTGCCGTCTCCGGGACGGGGGACGGTCAGCCCCAGCATTTT
v_call: TRBV30; j_call: TRBJ1-2; d_call: NA; clone_size: NA; cdr3_aa: CAWQSNYGYTF; cdr3_nt: TGTGCCTGGCAGTCTAACTATGGCTACACCTTC
v_call: TRBV4-3; j_call: TRBJ2-1; d_call: TRBD2; clone_size: NA; cdr3_aa: CANSQVRGGYWNEQFF; cdr3_nt: TGCGCCAACAGCCAAGTACGGGGGGGGTACTGGAATGAGCAGTTCTTC
v_call: TRBV27; j_call: TRBJ2-6; d_call: NA; clone_size: NA; cdr3_aa: CASSSGLPGANVLTF; cdr3_nt: TGTGCCAGCAGTTCGGGACTTCCTGGGGCCAACGTCCTGACTTTC
v_call: TRBV9; j_call: TRBJ2-3; d_call: NA; clone_size: NA; cdr3_aa: CASSALGPDTQYF; cdr3_nt: TGTGCCAGCAGCGCCCTGGGGCCAGATACGCAGTATTTT
v_call: TRBV7-2; j_call: TRBJ2-1; d_call: NA; clone_size: NA; cdr3_aa: CASSLEVGGPFF; cdr3_nt: TGTGCCAGCAGCTTAGAGGTGGGGGGCCCGTTCTTC
v_call: TRBV2; j_call: TRBJ1-6; d_call: TRBD1; clone_size: NA; cdr3_aa: CASSEGQGFDSPLHF; cdr3_nt: TGTGCCAGCAGTGAGGGACAGGGATTTGATTCACCCCTCCACTTT
v_call: TRBV4-3; j_call: TRBJ1-1; d_call: NA; clone_size: few; cdr3_aa: CASSPGLGNTEAFF; cdr3_nt: TGCGCCAGCAGCCCGGGGCTCGGGAACACTGAAGCTTTCTTT
v_call: TRBV7-9; j_call: TRBJ2-3; d_call: TRBD1; clone_size: NA; cdr3_aa: CASSSAPTGGTDTQYF; cdr3_nt: TGTGCCAGCAGCTCAGCACCAACAGGGGGCACAGATACGCAGTATTTT
v_call: TRBV5-1; j_call: TRBJ2-7; d_call: NA; clone_size: few; cdr3_aa: CASSLVASAGYEQYF; cdr3_nt: TGCGCCAGCAGCTTGGTGGCTAGCGCCGGCTACGAGCAGTACTTC
v_call: TRBV6-1; j_call: TRBJ2-7; d_call: NA; clone_size: NA; cdr3_aa: CATRQDSSYEQYF; cdr3_nt: TGTGCCACCCGACAGGATAGCTCCTACGAGCAGTACTTC
v_call: TRBV6-6; j_call: TRBJ2-7; d_call: NA; clone_size: once; cdr3_aa: CASSRGELRAQYF; cdr3_nt: TGTGCCAGCAGCCGAGGGGAGCTAAGGGCCCAGTACTTC
v_call: TRBV20-1; j_call: TRBJ2-5; d_call: NA; clone_size: NA; cdr3_aa: CSASVPTQGETQYF; cdr3_nt: TGCAGTGCTAGTGTCCCAACTCAAGGGGAGACCCAGTACTTC
v_call: TRBV6-1; j_call: TRBJ2-7; d_call: NA; clone_size: few; cdr3_aa: CASSEAGGSYEQYF; cdr3_nt: TGTGCCAGCAGTGAAGCGGGGGGTTCCTACGAGCAGTACTTC
v_call: TRBV12-3/TRBV12-4; j_call: TRBJ2-3; d_call: TRBD1; clone_size: NA; cdr3_aa: CASSIWQGETQYF; cdr3_nt: TGTGCCAGCAGTATCTGGCAGGGGGAGACGCAGTATTTT
v_call: TRBV20-1; j_call: TRBJ2-5; d_call: NA; clone_size: NA; cdr3_aa: CSAWVSTVQETQYF; cdr3_nt: TGCAGTGCGTGGGTTTCGACAGTGCAAGAGACCCAGTACTTC
v_call: TRBV20-1; j_call: TRBJ2-1; d_call: NA; clone_size: NA; cdr3_aa: CSAWNNEQFF; cdr3_nt: TGCAGTGCCTGGAACAATGAGCAGTTCTTC
v_call: TRBV29-1; j_call: TRBJ2-1; d_call: TRBD2; clone_size: NA; cdr3_aa: CSVAGTSANNEQFF; cdr3_nt: TGCAGCGTGGCAGGGACTAGCGCAAACAATGAGCAGTTCTTC
v_call: TRBV9; j_call: TRBJ2-1; d_call: NA; clone_size: few; cdr3_aa: CASSVKGGSGSAYNEQFF; cdr3_nt: TGTGCCAGCAGCGTAAAAGGAGGGTCCGGGTCGGCTTACAATGAGCAGTTCTTC
v_call: TRBV7-6; j_call: TRBJ2-4; d_call: TRBD1; clone_size: NA; cdr3_aa: CASSPRDRGPKNIQYF; cdr3_nt: TGTGCCAGCAGCCCCCGGGACAGGGGACCTAAAAACATTCAGTACTTC
v_call: TRBV7-2; j_call: TRBJ1-5; d_call: NA; clone_size: NA; cdr3_aa: CASSHVVGGVQQPQHF; cdr3_nt: TGTGCCAGCAGCCACGTGGTCGGGGGCGTACAGCAGCCCCAGCATTTT
v_call: TRBV12-3/TRBV12-4; j_call: TRBJ2-3; d_call: NA; clone_size: few; cdr3_aa: CASRPADTQYF; cdr3_nt: TGTGCCAGCAGGCCCGCAGATACGCAGTATTTT
v_call: TRBV5-1; j_call: TRBJ2-1; d_call: TRBD2; clone_size: NA; cdr3_aa: CASSRTSGGAYEQFF; cdr3_nt: TGCGCCAGCAGCCGGACTAGCGGGGGGGCCTATGAGCAGTTCTTC
v_call: TRBV6-6; j_call: TRBJ2-5; d_call: NA; clone_size: NA; cdr3_aa: CASSYQGSQETQYF; cdr3_nt: TGTGCCAGCAGTTACCAGGGTTCCCAAGAGACCCAGTACTTC
v_call: TRBV6-5; j_call: TRBJ2-3; d_call: TRBD2; clone_size: NA; cdr3_aa: CASSYGGGTTDTQYF; cdr3_nt: TGTGCCAGCAGTTACGGCGGGGGGACCACAGATACGCAGTATTTT
v_call: TRBV7-3; j_call: TRBJ2-1; d_call: NA; clone_size: NA; cdr3_aa: CASSLRWGPSYNEQFF; cdr3_nt: TGTGCCAGCAGCTTAAGGTGGGGGCCTTCCTACAATGAGCAGTTCTTC
v_call: TRBV5-6; j_call: TRBJ2-7; d_call: NA; clone_size: few; cdr3_aa: CASSIRQRTYEQYF; cdr3_nt: TGTGCCAGCAGCATACGGCAGAGGACCTACGAGCAGTACTTC
v_call: TRBV20-1; j_call: TRBJ2-7; d_call: TRBD2; clone_size: NA; cdr3_aa: CSASRLAGRRDEQYF; cdr3_nt: TGCAGTGCTAGTAGACTAGCGGGGCGGAGGGACGAGCAGTACTTC
v_call: TRBV12-3/TRBV12-4; j_call: TRBJ1-6; d_call: NA; clone_size: NA; cdr3_aa: CASSPPGGGSPLHF; cdr3_nt: TGTGCCAGCAGTCCCCCAGGCGGCGGGTCACCCCTCCACTTT
v_call: TRBV7-3; j_call: TRBJ2-6; d_call: TRBD1; clone_size: NA; cdr3_aa: CASSPSSWDRGLRADSGANVLTF; cdr3_nt: TGTGCCAGCAGCCCATCTTCCTGGGACAGGGGGCTTAGGGCCGACTCTGGGGCCAACGTCCTGACTTTC
v_call: TRBV10-3; j_call: TRBJ2-5; d_call: TRBD1; clone_size: NA; cdr3_aa: CAIRAGTGQETQYF; cdr3_nt: TGTGCCATCAGGGCCGGGACAGGACAAGAGACCCAGTACTTC
v_call: TRBV6-5; j_call: TRBJ2-5; d_call: NA; clone_size: NA; cdr3_aa: CASSGIETRYF; cdr3_nt: TGTGCCAGCAGCGGGATCGAGACCCGGTACTTC
v_call: TRBV27; j_call: TRBJ2-3; d_call: TRBD2; clone_size: few; cdr3_aa: CASSTFGRGTPSDTQYF; cdr3_nt: TGTGCCAGCAGTACCTTTGGGCGGGGGACCCCTTCGGATACGCAGTATTTT
v_call: TRBV10-3; j_call: TRBJ1-2; d_call: TRBD1; clone_size: few; cdr3_aa: CAITPRDRVSNYGYTF; cdr3_nt: TGTGCCATCACTCCCCGGGACAGGGTTTCTAACTATGGCTACACCTTC